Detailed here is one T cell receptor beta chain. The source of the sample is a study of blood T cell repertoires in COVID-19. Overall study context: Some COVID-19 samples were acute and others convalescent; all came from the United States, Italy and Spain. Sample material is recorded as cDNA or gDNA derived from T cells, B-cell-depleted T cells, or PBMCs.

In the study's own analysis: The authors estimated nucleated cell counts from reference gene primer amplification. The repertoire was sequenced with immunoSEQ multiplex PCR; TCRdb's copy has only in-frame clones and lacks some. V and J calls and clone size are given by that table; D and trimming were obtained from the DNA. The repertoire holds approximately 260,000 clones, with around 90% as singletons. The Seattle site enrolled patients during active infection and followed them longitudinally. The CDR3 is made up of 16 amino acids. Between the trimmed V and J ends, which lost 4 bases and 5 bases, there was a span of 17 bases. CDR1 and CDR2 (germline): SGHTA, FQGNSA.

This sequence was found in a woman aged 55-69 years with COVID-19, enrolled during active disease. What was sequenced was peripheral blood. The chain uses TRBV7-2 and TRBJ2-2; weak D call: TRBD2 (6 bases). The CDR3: CASSSSLGGGTGELFF. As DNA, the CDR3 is TGTGCCAGCAGCTCCAGCTTGGGGGGTGGAACCGGGGAGCTGTTTTTT.